This T cell receptor (beta chain) was profiled in a study of T-cell reconstitution after alpha-beta-depleted transplantation in children. Study-wide results and caveats: The origin of high day-60 TCRbeta diversity in some patients lay in surviving recipient T cells and thymic progenitors. After one year, T-cell counts and TCRbeta diversity mostly came from new T cells. Two months or so post-transplant, alpha-beta T cells reportedly derived from several hundred expanded graft clones.

This CDR3 spans 16 amino acids. V gave up 0 bases and J gave up 0 bases, with 12 bases separating them. Germline CDR1 is SGHRS and CDR2 is YFSETQ. Using unique molecular identifiers, the investigators prepared the TCRbeta library. Using its own MiXCR run on the PCR reads, TCRdb lists one record per CDR3 protein. The sample shows 800,000 to 1,000,000 distinct CDR3 sequences, around 30% of them seen only once. This clonotype was recorded a few times. The antigen remains unidentified. The V and J genes are TRBV5-1 and TRBJ1-1, with D uncertain. This sample comprised PBMCs, mostly from graft donor cells, obtained 360 days after TCRalphabeta/CD19-depleted stem cell transplant. This TCR was recovered from a boy under two years old who had a stem cell transplant for SCID, so the T cells may come from the graft donor. In nucleotides, the CDR3 is TGCGCCAGCAGCTTGGCGGCAGGCTTCTTGAACACTGAAGCTTTCTTT. Protein product: CASSLAAGFLNTEAFF.